This entry features one T cell receptor (beta chain) sequence. The antigen is not known. The data originate from a study of T cells in Graves' hyperthyroidism and ophthalmopathy. Study-level points and caveats: Stable hyperthyroidism was told apart from ophthalmopathy by a model built on 13 V-J features. The model anticipated ophthalmopathy a median about six months pre-onset.

The source material, RNA transcripts, was used to amplify TCR beta CDR3 regions. HTBI primers were used for first-round RT-PCR of the TCR CDR3. TCRdb re-called the multiplex PCR reads through MiXCR, storing one row per CDR3 protein. The data contain fewer than 650,000 distinct CDR3 sequences, approximately 13% of them singletons. Exclusion criteria comprised uncontrolled infection, other autoimmune disease, pregnancy or lactation. PBMCs were derived from about 9.1 ml fresh peripheral blood. V lost 0 bases to trimming and J lost 1 base, with 9 bases between them. CDR3 length: 15 amino acids. Germline CDR1 reads LNHDA; CDR2 reads SQIVND (reference sequence).

Sample: blood. This TCR was sampled from a woman aged 30 to 39 with Graves' hyperthyroidism that later progressed to Graves' ophthalmopathy. The chain recombines TRBV19 with TRBJ1-1; a possible D gene is TRBD1 (5 bases). CDR3 nucleotides: TGTGCCAGTAGTATAGATCAGGGAGCGAACACTGAAGCTTTCTTT. Translation: CASSIDQGANTEAFF.